This TCR beta chain was observed in a study of T cells in narcolepsy. Study-level information: Donors had narcolepsy type 1 or type 2, or were healthy controls. Regarding the study as a whole: Autoreactive HCRT-specific and TRIB2-specific clonotypes were marked in same-patient CSF-versus-blood CD4+ comparisons. Reportedly, autoreactive clonotypes were serially detected in patients' blood but not controls'. Autoreactive clone sequences were missing from some blood memory CD4+ repertoires.

Generated by immunoSEQ multiplex PCR, the TCRdb table keeps only in-frame clones and is missing some. The data contain 30,000 or so clones, around four fifths of them singletons. V was pared by 5 bases and J by 6 bases, with 7 bases between. CDR3 length equals 11 residues. Per germline, CDR1 MNHNS and CDR2 SASEGT. A remark on this clone: Its antigen is unidentified.

The TCR originated in a human donor with narcolepsy. The sequencing sample was made of CD45RA- memory CD4+ T cells from PBMCs. The rearrangement links TRBV6-1 to TRBJ1-1; D gene ambiguous. CDR3 amino acids: CASSFRAEAFF. The CDR3 DNA follows: TGTGCCAGCAGTTTTCGTGCTGAAGCTTTCTTT.